Listed below are T cell receptor beta chains from one sample, sequenced in a study of cytomegalovirus exposure and HLA in healthy donors. TCRdb keeps only in-frame clones here, not all; method: immunoSEQ multiplex PCR. The sample contains 100,000 to 150,000 clones, about four fifths of which appear only once. Material for sequencing was PBMCs. Every receptor here comes from a woman aged 60 to 75 in good health and CMV-seropositive. The conserved cysteine and the conserved F or W are not part of the CDR3 here.

cdr3_length | j_call | v_call | cdr3_aa
12 | TRBJ1-4 | TRBV5-1 | ASSLGQTNEKLF
12 | TRBJ2-7 | TRBV11-2 | ASRAGTGPSLWY
13 | TRBJ2-5 | TRBV2 | ASSLVREAWETQY
13 | TRBJ2-7 | TRBV19 | ASSVGTANSYEQY
10 | TRBJ1-1 | TRBV5-8 | ASSLRNTEAF
12 | TRBJ2-5 | TRBV5-1 | ASSLHSSQETQY
15 | TRBJ1-2 | TRBV4-1 | ASSPLGRGDSNYGYT
14 | TRBJ2-3 | TRBV4-1 | ASSPLGLGSSDTQY
12 | TRBJ1-4 | TRBV7-2 | ASSPDSYNEKLF
12 | TRBJ1-1 | TRBV9 | ASSVARGTGEAF
15 | TRBJ2-5 | TRBV2 | ASRQLAGIQKGETQY
6 | TRBJ1-2 | TRBV30 | AGGGYT
12 | TRBJ2-6 | TRBV2 | ASSVGRGANVLT
12 | TRBJ1-2 | TRBV11-2 | ASSLAGQGYGYT
14 | TRBJ2-3 | TRBV21-1 | ASSRWSGRAPGSQY
13 | NA | TRBV5-4 | ASSRSQADYDEQY
13 | TRBJ2-7 | TRBV6-5 | ASSDYRGPLDEQY
11 | TRBJ1-2 | TRBV6-1 | ATKPGHNYGYT
16 | TRBJ2-3 | TRBV18 | ASSPPSPGLVLPDTQY
10 | TRBJ2-5 | TRBV2 | ASNGAGRAQY
14 | TRBJ2-7 | TRBV4-2 | ASSQGGLAGGGEQY
12 | TRBJ2-7 | TRBV30 | AWRKAGSSYEQY
12 | TRBJ1-3 | TRBV30 | AWLGRESGNTIY
14 | TRBJ2-3 | TRBV19 | ASSMSGRGSTDTQY
13 | TRBJ2-3 | TRBV5-1 | ASSYSGGGTDTQY
13 | TRBJ2-5 | TRBV6-5 | ASAVRGDPQETQY
11 | TRBJ1-2 | TRBV6-5 | ASSLTTGVGYT
12 | TRBJ1-5 | TRBV10-3 | AISESKGDQPQH
11 | TRBJ2-7 | TRBV4-2 | ASSQDLGYEQY
11 | TRBJ2-7 | TRBV6-6 | ASSEGQFYEQY
11 | TRBJ2-4 | TRBV23-1 | ASKELAKNIQY
15 | TRBJ2-7 | TRBV4-2 | ASSQDYLTSGTYEQY
13 | TRBJ1-3 | TRBV7-2 | ASSSVAVTGNTIY
11 | TRBJ1-4 | TRBV29-1 | SVTGQGDEKLF
15 | TRBJ1-3 | TRBV30 | AWRDSQGWGSGNTIY
14 | TRBJ2-3 | TRBV2 | ASSYDSGLGADTQY
13 | TRBJ1-1 | TRBV15 | ATSSRGSHNTEAF
11 | TRBJ1-2 | TRBV7-2 | ASSLPANYGYT
14 | TRBJ2-1 | TRBV7-2 | ASSPTSPGSYNEQF
12 | TRBJ1-2 | TRBV7-8 | ASSLRETDYGYT
9 | TRBJ1-2 | TRBV6-6 | ASSYRQNYT
14 | TRBJ1-5 | TRBV19 | ASSIQTGYSNQPQH
12 | TRBJ1-5 | TRBV19 | ASSIPHGGQPQH
14 | TRBJ1-3 | TRBV5-1 | ASSGHHQGKGNTIY
10 | TRBJ1-5 | TRBV19 | ASREGNQPQH
10 | TRBJ1-6 | TRBV30 | AWSDGASPLH
13 | TRBJ1-2 | TRBV5-1 | ASSLTTGSWGGYT
12 | TRBJ1-5 | TRBV19 | ASSAQLWNQPQH
12 | TRBJ2-7 | TRBV10-3 | AISESAGAYEQY
15 | TRBJ1-2 | TRBV7-9 | SSSFRPQWGGDYGYT
12 | TRBJ1-3 | TRBV6-5 | ASSSLSSGNTIY